Below, 9 T cell receptor beta chains from the same sample are listed, as sequenced in a study of hypomethylating agent response in myelodysplastic syndrome. TCRdb keeps only in-frame clones here, not all; method: immunoSEQ multiplex PCR. The data show around 5,000 clones, with 81% seen just once and about a sixth held by the top ten. Sequencing was performed on bone marrow, taken before or after starting hypomethylating agent treatment for myelodysplastic syndrome (not recorded which). The origin of the receptors is a human donor with myelodysplastic syndrome.

This chain uses TRBV5-4 with TRBJ2-5; perhaps D is TRBD1 or TRBD2 (5 bases each). The CDR3 is 13 residues long. Germline CDR1 reads SGHNT; CDR2 reads YYREEE (reference sequence). The V and J ends lost 5 bases and 1 base respectively, with 9 bases between them. The CDR3 protein is CASSWDVQETQYF. For the CDR3, the DNA is TGTGCCAGCAGTTGGGACGTCCAAGAGACCCAGTACTTC.

This chain connects TRBV6-5 to TRBJ1-2; tentative D call: TRBD1 (5 bases). V lost 4 bases and J 7 bases, leaving 13 bases between the germline ends. Germline-derived CDR1 and CDR2 are MNHEY and SVGAGI. The CDR3 sequence is 13 residues long. Written as DNA, the CDR3 is TGTGCCAGCAGTTCTGGGGGGGTGATTGGCTACACCTTC. Amino acids: CASSSGGVIGYTF.

The genes are TRBV5-1 and TRBJ2-1; the match to TRBD1 covers 10 bases. J was trimmed by 8 bases and V by 2 bases; bases with no gene match: 10. Germline V gives CDR1 SGHRS, CDR2 YFSETQ. The CDR3 has 16 amino acids. As DNA, the CDR3 is TGCGCCAGCAGCTTCGGGGGGACAGGGGCGCAACATGAGCAGTTCTTC. It specifies CASSFGGTGAQHEQFF.

The chain couples TRBV6-5 to TRBJ2-7, with TRBD2 as a possible D gene (5 bases). Trimming took off 6 bases at V and 0 bases at J, with 15 bases between the two ends. The CDR3 extends over 15 amino acids. Per germline, CDR1 MNHEY and CDR2 SVGAGI. For the CDR3, the DNA is TGTGCCAGCAGCCCCCGCGGGCTTAGCTCCTACGAGCAGTACTTC. Amino acids: CASSPRGLSSYEQYF.

The chain links TRBV11-2 to TRBJ1-1; D call uncertain. The V end was cut by 5 bases, the J end by 4 bases, with 17 bases between. In germline, CDR1 is SGHAT, CDR2 FQNNGV. This CDR3 region has 15 residues. The CDR3 DNA follows: TGTGCCAGCAGCCTAATACGGACCTGGAGCACTGAAGCTTTCTTT. It is translated as CASSLIRTWSTEAFF.

This clone has a single count. The V gene is TRBV14, the J gene TRBJ1-3; D gene unclear. V was trimmed by 2 bases and J by 0 bases, leaving 11 bases between them. This CDR3 has 16 residues. The germline gives CDR1 SGHDN, CDR2 FVKESK. CDR3 protein: CASSQRIALSGNTIYF. In nucleotides, the CDR3 is TGTGCCAGCAGCCAACGAATTGCCCTCTCTGGAAACACCATATATTTT.

The genes are TRBV5-5 and TRBJ1-4, with D tentatively TRBD1 (6 bases). Trimming stripped 4 bases from V and 6 bases from J, with 13 bases between. The CDR3 runs 14 residues. CDR1 and CDR2 from the germline V gene are SGHKS and YYEKEE (reference sequence). CDR3 sequence: CASSPRGLDEKLFF. CDR3 DNA: TGTGCCAGCAGCCCCCGGGGGCTGGATGAAAAACTGTTTTTT.

With regard to this clone: The junction and the germline gene differ at one end; a read error may be behind it. The chain couples TRBV6-5 to TRBJ2-6; tentatively, D is TRBD2 (6 bases). Per germline, CDR1 MNHEY and CDR2 SVGAGI. This CDR3 region has 13 residues. The CDR3, as DNA: TGCGCCGGGGGAAACTCTGGGGCCAACGTCCTGACTTTC. Its translation is CAGGNSGANVLTF.

CDR3 in amino acids: CASSPGGTRSYEQYF. The CDR3 region has the DNA TGTGCCAGCAGCCCGGGTGGGACTAGGTCCTACGAGCAGTACTTC. This chain joins TRBV27 and TRBJ2-7; 8 bases match TRBD2. CDR3 length: 15 amino acids. Looked up from germline, CDR1 is MNHEY and CDR2 is SMNVEV (reference sequence). The V segment lost 6 bases and the J segment 1 base; nucleotides outside the gene matches: 8.